This T cell receptor (beta chain) came from a study of blood T cell repertoires in COVID-19. Whole-study context: Both acute and convalescent COVID-19 samples were obtained from the United States, Italy and Spain. Sample material is recorded as cDNA or gDNA derived from T cells, B-cell-depleted T cells, or PBMCs.

Trimming cost V 4 bases and J 4 bases; bases outside gene matches: 5. This CDR3 comprises 16 residues. The germline gives CDR1 MRHNA, CDR2 SNTAGT. Authors' processing steps: Using reference gene primer amplification, nucleated cell counts were estimated. The protocol was immunoSEQ multiplex PCR, while the TCRdb copy is restricted to in-frame clones and leaves out a portion. The DNA was the basis for D and trimming; V, J and clone size are from that table. The sample contains about 110,000 clones, 75% to 85% of which appear only once. Patients from Seattle were sampled longitudinally, starting during active infection.

Sample: peripheral blood. The chain has TRBV6-4 and TRBJ2-3, with 13 bases matching TRBD2. The source is a man of 80 years or more with COVID-19, enrolled during active disease. The CDR3 sequence: CASSAILAGGPDTQYF. The DNA for the CDR3 is TGTGCCAGCAGTGCAATACTAGCGGGAGGGCCAGATACGCAGTATTTT.